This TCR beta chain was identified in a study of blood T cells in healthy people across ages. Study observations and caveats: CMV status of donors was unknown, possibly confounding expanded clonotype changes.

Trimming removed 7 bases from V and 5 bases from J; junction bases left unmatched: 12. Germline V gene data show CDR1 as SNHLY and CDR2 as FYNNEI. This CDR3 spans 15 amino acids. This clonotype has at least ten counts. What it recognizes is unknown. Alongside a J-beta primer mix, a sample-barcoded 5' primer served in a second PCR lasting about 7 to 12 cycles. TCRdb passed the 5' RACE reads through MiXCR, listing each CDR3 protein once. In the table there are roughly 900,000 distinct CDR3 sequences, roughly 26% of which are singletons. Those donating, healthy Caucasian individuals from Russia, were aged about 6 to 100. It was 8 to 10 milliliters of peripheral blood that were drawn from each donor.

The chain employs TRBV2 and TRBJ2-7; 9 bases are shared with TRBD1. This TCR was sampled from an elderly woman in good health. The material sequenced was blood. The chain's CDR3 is CASKRDRAGDNEQYF. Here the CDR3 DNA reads TGTGCCAGCAAGCGGGACAGGGCAGGGGACAACGAGCAGTACTTC.